These T cell receptor beta chains were read from a single sample in a study of blood T cell repertoires in COVID-19. The assay was immunoSEQ multiplex PCR, and TCRdb's table has in-frame clones only and misses some. Of about 200,000 clones in the sample, around 86% were seen once. Sequences were obtained from PBMCs or T cells enriched from blood (not recorded which). These receptor sequences come from a woman between 35 and 50 years old with acute COVID-19. CDR3s include the opening cysteine and the closing phenylalanine or tryptophan. D genes are given only for firm matches. Clone size is given for some rows only: seen once, a few or many times, or a class if the clone is expanded.

cdr3_length,j_call,clone_size,d_call,v_call,cdr3_aa,cdr3_nt
12,TRBJ2-7,once,-,TRBV29-1,CSARQSSYEQYF,TGCAGCGCCCGACAGAGCTCCTACGAGCAGTACTTC
16,TRBJ2-1,few,TRBD1,TRBV7-2,CASSLPGTGTSNEQFF,TGTGCCAGCAGCTTACCCGGGACAGGGACTTCCAATGAGCAGTTCTTC
14,TRBJ1-1,few,-,TRBV9,CASSRGRGSPEAFF,TGTGCCAGCAGCAGGGGAAGGGGGTCCCCTGAAGCTTTCTTT
14,TRBJ2-7,-,-,TRBV11-2,CASSLGPPGYEQYF,TGTGCCAGCAGCTTAGGGCCCCCTGGCTACGAGCAGTACTTC
17,TRBJ1-3,-,TRBD1,TRBV4-3,CASSQQTGQGSGNTIYF,TGCGCCAGCAGCCAGCAAACGGGACAGGGTAGTGGAAACACCATATATTTT
15,TRBJ2-2,-,TRBD1,TRBV6-5,CASSYGTGGPGELFF,TGTGCCAGCAGTTACGGGACAGGGGGCCCCGGGGAGCTGTTTTTT
14,TRBJ2-5,-,TRBD2,TRBV11-3,CASSLGKTSGPPHF,TGTGCCAGCAGCTTAGGGAAGACTAGCGGGCCCCCGCACTTC
15,TRBJ2-5,once,TRBD2,TRBV10-1,CASSAREAGLGTQYF,TGCGCCAGCAGCGCCAGGGAAGCGGGGCTGGGGACCCAGTACTTC
15,TRBJ2-7,few,TRBD1,TRBV11-1,CASSPFDRGDYEQYF,TGTGCCAGCAGCCCTTTCGACAGGGGCGATTACGAGCAGTACTTC
17,TRBJ2-1,-,TRBD2,TRBV5-5,CASSQSGREGRYNEQFF,TGTGCCAGCAGCCAATCCGGGCGGGAGGGCCGATACAATGAGCAGTTCTTC
14,TRBJ2-5,many,-,TRBV6-6,CASSYSTARDTQYF,TGTGCCAGCAGTTACTCGACGGCACGGGATACCCAGTACTTC
16,TRBJ2-1,-,TRBD2,TRBV19,CASSPRGAGVHNEQFF,TGTGCCAGTAGTCCCCGGGGAGCGGGAGTCCACAATGAGCAGTTCTTC
15,TRBJ1-2,-,TRBD1,TRBV9,CASSSRQGSLDGYTF,TGTGCCAGCAGCTCCAGACAGGGAAGTCTCGATGGCTACACCTTC
16,TRBJ2-7,-,TRBD2,TRBV7-9,CASSPNSAGGRSEQYF,TGTGCCAGCAGCCCCAACTCAGCGGGAGGCCGATCCGAGCAGTACTTC
17,TRBJ2-1,-,TRBD2,TRBV7-9,CASSLVFTSGSYNEQFF,TGTGCCAGCAGCTTAGTTTTTACTAGCGGCTCCTACAATGAGCAGTTCTTC
17,TRBJ1-6,many,TRBD1,TRBV19,CASRTPGQASYNSPLHF,TGTGCCAGTAGGACACCGGGACAGGCCTCCTATAATTCACCCCTCCACTTT
18,TRBJ2-5,-,TRBD2,TRBV9,CASSVVGGGAGGQETQYF,TGTGCCAGCAGCGTAGTAGGTGGAGGGGCGGGAGGGCAAGAGACCCAGTACTTC
12,TRBJ1-2,few,-,TRBV30,CAWGTGNYGYTF,TGTGCCTGGGGAACGGGAAACTATGGCTACACCTTC
15,TRBJ2-2,-,-,TRBV3-1/TRBV3-2,CASQGNSPNTGELFF,TGTGCCAGCCAAGGTAACAGCCCGAACACCGGGGAGCTGTTTTTT
15,TRBJ2-7,-,TRBD2,TRBV7-6,CASSPQEGRGYEQYF,TGTGCCAGCAGCCCCCAGGAGGGGAGGGGTTACGAGCAGTACTTC
15,TRBJ2-4,-,TRBD1,TRBV28,CASSLTGSAKNIQYF,TGTGCCAGCAGCCTGACAGGGTCGGCCAAAAACATTCAGTACTTC
16,TRBJ2-3,-,TRBD2,TRBV7-9,CASSRFSGRGTDTQYF,TGTGCCAGCAGCCGATTTAGCGGGAGAGGGACAGATACGCAGTATTTT
15,TRBJ2-1,-,-,TRBV7-9,CASSLGWRDRSEQFF,TGTGCCAGCAGCCTCGGTTGGAGGGATAGAAGTGAGCAGTTCTTC
18,TRBJ1-5,-,TRBD1,TRBV18,CASSPPPSDRGGNQPQHF,TGTGCCAGCTCACCACCCCCATCCGACAGGGGAGGTAATCAGCCCCAGCATTTT
14,TRBJ1-5,-,-,TRBV28,CASRATGDSQPQHF,TGTGCCAGCAGAGCGACGGGGGATTCTCAGCCCCAGCATTTT
15,TRBJ2-3,-,TRBD2,TRBV30,CACMGLAGGPYTQYF,TGTGCCTGTATGGGACTAGCGGGAGGGCCGTATACGCAGTATTTT
13,TRBJ1-1,-,TRBD1,TRBV28,CATRTGLNTEAFF,TGTGCCACCAGGACAGGCTTGAACACTGAAGCTTTCTTT
14,TRBJ2-5,-,-,TRBV5-1,CASSLAAVKETQYF,TGCGCCAGCAGCTTGGCCGCAGTGAAGGAGACCCAGTACTTC
14,TRBJ2-2,once,-,TRBV10-2,CASRTRDLTGELFF,TGCGCCAGCAGAACACGGGACTTAACCGGGGAGCTGTTTTTT
16,TRBJ2-5,-,TRBD1,TRBV28,CASSLGTGVVGETQYF,TGTGCCAGCAGTTTAGGGACAGGGGTTGTAGGAGAGACCCAGTACTTC
13,TRBJ2-1,-,-,TRBV30,CAWSESSTSPLVF,TGTGCCTGGAGTGAATCATCGACATCCCCCTTGGTCTTC